The 3 T cell receptor beta chains below all came from one sample that was sequenced in a study of T cell repertoires in cytomegalovirus infection. TCRdb re-called the reads with MiXCR, one entry per CDR3 protein. The repertoire has about 280,000 distinct CDR3 sequences, around 20% of them found once; the top ten carry under 25%. Their antigens remain unidentified. This specimen was cultured PBMCs, taken from culture after CMV antigen stimulation. Receptors were obtained from a human donor in good health (CMV status not recorded). Some clones in this sample may be carry-over from other donors' samples.

This clonotype was seen more than once but under ten times. The chain employs TRBV12-3 or TRBV12-4 and TRBJ2-1; D remains unclear. The CDR3 totals 14 residues. Trimming took off 3 bases at V and 0 bases at J, with 6 bases between the two ends. CDR3 in DNA: TGTGCCAGCAGTTTCCTAGGCTCCTACAATGAGCAGTTCTTC. Translating gives CASSFLGSYNEQFF.

This rearrangement joins TRBV29-1 to TRBJ2-2; 10 bases map to TRBD1. The CDR3 is made up of 14 amino acids. Germline CDR1 and CDR2: SQVTM and ANQGSEA. Losses at the gene ends were 0 bases for V and 7 bases for J; bases not matched to a gene: 2. CDR3 sequence reads: CSVEETGGNGELFF. In DNA, the CDR3 is TGCAGCGTTGAAGAGACAGGGGGCAACGGGGAGCTGTTTTTT.

The V and J genes are TRBV4-1 and TRBJ1-1; D is perhaps TRBD1 (5 bases). CDR1 and CDR2 (germline): MGHRA, YSYEKL. With 0 bases removed from V and 4 bases from J, the gap between germline ends came to 9 bases. This CDR3 has 14 amino acids. The CDR3 protein is CASSQESGTTEAFF. As DNA, the CDR3 is TGCGCCAGCAGCCAAGAATCCGGGACCACTGAAGCTTTCTTT.